The following is a TCR beta chain sequence with its context. Its antigen is not known. TCRdb's copy holds only in-frame clones and misses some; the assay was immunoSEQ multiplex PCR. The table lists approximately 110,000 clones, around 92% of them singletons. This entry belongs to a study of T cell responses to AZD1222 COVID-19 vaccine. Findings and limits, study-wide: In the spike-specific TCR repertoire, nearly half reportedly target unmutated variant regions. White British donors predominated, females outnumbered males, and clonal diversity was possibly underestimated. The number of AZD1222 recipients seropositive at baseline was only five or six.

Germline V gene lookup returns CDR1 MDHEN and CDR2 SYDVKM. V was shortened by 7 bases and J by 7 bases, with 13 bases between the two germline ends. This CDR3 region has 12 residues. The receptor was derived from an adult who received the AZD1222 COVID-19 vaccine. The sample in question was peripheral blood, obtained 28 days after the second AZD1222 dose. This chain links TRBV28 with TRBJ1-1, with TRBD1 as a possible D gene (5 bases). CDR3 bases: TGTGCCAGCATGGAGACAGTTGGTGAAGCTTTCTTT. Its protein product is CASMETVGEAFF.